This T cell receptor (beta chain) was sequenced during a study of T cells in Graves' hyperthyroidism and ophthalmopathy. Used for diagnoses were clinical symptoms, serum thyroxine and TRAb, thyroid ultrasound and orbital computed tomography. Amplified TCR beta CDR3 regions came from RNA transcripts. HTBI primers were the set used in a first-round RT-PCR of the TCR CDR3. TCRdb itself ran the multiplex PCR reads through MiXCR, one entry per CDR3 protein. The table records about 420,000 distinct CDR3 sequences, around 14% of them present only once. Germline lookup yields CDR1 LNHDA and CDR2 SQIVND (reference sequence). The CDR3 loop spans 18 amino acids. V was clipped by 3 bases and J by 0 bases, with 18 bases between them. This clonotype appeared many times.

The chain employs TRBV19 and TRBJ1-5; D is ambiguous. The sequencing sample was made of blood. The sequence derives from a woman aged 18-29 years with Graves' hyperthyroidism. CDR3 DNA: TGTGCCAGTAGTATTGGAGGCACGGGCGCATATAGCAATCAGCCCCAGCATTTT. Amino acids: CASSIGGTGAYSNQPQHF.